The rows below give T cell receptor beta chains drawn from one sample of a study of cytomegalovirus exposure and HLA in healthy donors. Profiled with immunoSEQ multiplex PCR; TCRdb holds only in-frame clones, not every one. The table lists around 140,000 clones, approximately 80% of them singletons. What was sequenced was PBMCs. These TCRs come from a female donor in good health and CMV-seronegative. CDR3s leave out the opening cysteine and the closing phenylalanine or tryptophan.

TRBJ2-3,TRBV27,ASSSSGRWADTQY
TRBJ2-7,TRBV7-2,ASSSETGLPYEQY
TRBJ2-7,TRBV27,ASSSIFGERRYEQY
TRBJ2-1,TRBV30,AWSTSPYNEQF
TRBJ1-1,TRBV19,ASSLQGGTEAF
TRBJ2-7,TRBV9,ASSVAGTSDYEQY
TRBJ2-2,TRBV9,ASSRGLAGGITGELF
TRBJ1-5,TRBV27,ASSFGGTSGEPQH
TRBJ2-5,TRBV19,ASSPTRGARETQY
TRBJ2-7,TRBV6-1,ASSIQDLSSYEQY
TRBJ2-7,TRBV2,ASSGQGTYEQY
TRBJ2-5,TRBV5-4,ASSPEIGGSKETQY
TRBJ1-3,TRBV19,ASTPRVGGNTIY
TRBJ1-2,TRBV5-1,ASLGQGRGGYT
TRBJ2-7,TRBV4-1,ASSLTRTYEQY
TRBJ2-7,TRBV5-1,ASSSRTGVHEQY
TRBJ1-2,TRBV10-3,AIEGRDGGYT
TRBJ1-3,TRBV6-5,ASSRGTGGNTIY
TRBJ2-6,TRBV27,ASNQDSISGANVLT
TRBJ1-1,TRBV2,ASSPSGRRGLVGGEAF
TRBJ2-2,TRBV5-1,ASSLNSGSITGELF
TRBJ1-3,TRBV2,ASSRGQGATLSGNTIY
TRBJ2-7,TRBV30,AWSANVLGTGVRYEQY
TRBJ2-7,TRBV6-5,ASGVTSGSHEQY
TRBJ2-1,TRBV28,ASSSLLASNEQF
TRBJ1-2,TRBV11-2,ASSAQGDGYT
TRBJ1-1,TRBV15,ATSRADRRNTEAF
TRBJ2-1,TRBV6-1,ASSDSGTGGIGNEQF
TRBJ1-1,TRBV6-1,ASQTEGDTEAF
TRBJ2-2,TRBV27,ASRRALTGELF
TRBJ1-1,TRBV28,ASYARVTGTEAF
TRBJ1-1,TRBV5-4,ASSLDSTEAF
TRBJ1-1,TRBV28,ASSPIPGRVDLNTEAF
TRBJ2-7,TRBV6-1,ASSEARGREQY
TRBJ2-2,TRBV4-3,ASSQDWGGANTGELF
TRBJ1-5,TRBV19,ASSSPKTAASQPQH
TRBJ1-1,TRBV19,ASSISQGRTTEAF
TRBJ1-2,TRBV27,ASGSQGDYGYT
TRBJ2-4,TRBV29-1,SVEGRGTARL
TRBJ1-2,TRBV7-9,ASSQDRGDGYT
TRBJ1-6,TRBV6-6,ASSYSPARNSPLH
TRBJ2-3,TRBV4-1,ATSFGGGTDTQY
TRBJ1-1,TRBV5-1,ASSLQGALGNTEAF
TRBJ1-1,TRBV11-2,ASSFAGTMNTEAF
TRBJ1-4,TRBV27,ASSSGGDGEKLF
TRBJ2-3,TRBV7-9,ASSLGGLAGVRDTQY
TRBJ1-1,TRBV7-2,ASSLVLRAEAF
TRBJ2-1,TRBV5-6,ASNLGGQSSYNEQF
TRBJ1-2,TRBV7-9,SSSPLT
TRBJ1-4,TRBV27,ASSLFWGEEKLF
TRBJ2-7,TRBV28,ASSFAAGGIRDYEQY
TRBJ2-2,TRBV5-1,ASSLGWRGSDTGELF
TRBJ2-3,TRBV6-5,ASRPRSASTDTQY
TRBJ2-2,TRBV10-3,AISERGHGELF
TRBJ1-4,TRBV25-1,ASRRQFEEKLF
TRBJ1-2,TRBV28,ASRTPDGQGLYGYGYT
TRBJ2-1,TRBV2,ASMGREGGEQF
TRBJ2-1,TRBV29-1,SVEVRSSYNEQF
TRBJ1-2,TRBV27,ASSYWGNYGYT